This is a list of T cell receptor beta chains from one sample in a study of T cells in Graves' hyperthyroidism and ophthalmopathy. MiXCR was run by TCRdb on the multiplex PCR reads, yielding one entry per CDR3 protein. The table has 600,000 or so distinct CDR3 sequences, about 16% seen once. Specimen: blood. Receptors were obtained from a woman in her twenties or thirties with Graves' hyperthyroidism. The CDR3 runs from the conserved cysteine through the conserved F or W. Each record gives: D gene, V gene, J gene, clone size, CDR3 protein, CDR3 DNA. A D gene is named only where the DNA matches it firmly. Size values are once, few and many counts, or a class for expanded clones, and some rows have none.

D gene: -
V gene: TRBV19
J gene: TRBJ2-6
clone size: -
CDR3 protein: CASSIDPGGHSGANVLTF
CDR3 DNA: TGTGCCAGTAGTATAGACCCGGGCGGGCACTCTGGGGCCAACGTCCTGACTTTC

D gene: -
V gene: TRBV7-9
J gene: TRBJ1-5
clone size: few
CDR3 protein: CASSSNLYSNQPQHF
CDR3 DNA: TGTGCCAGCAGCTCGAATTTGTATAGCAATCAGCCCCAGCATTTT

D gene: TRBD2
V gene: TRBV2
J gene: TRBJ2-1
clone size: many
CDR3 protein: CASSEAGLAGGANEQFF
CDR3 DNA: TGTGCCAGCAGTGAAGCAGGACTAGCGGGAGGTGCCAATGAGCAGTTCTTC

D gene: -
V gene: TRBV3-1
J gene: TRBJ2-7
clone size: many
CDR3 protein: CASSQEGEQYF
CDR3 DNA: TGTGCCAGCAGCCAAGAGGGGGAGCAGTACTTC

D gene: -
V gene: TRBV27
J gene: TRBJ1-1
clone size: few
CDR3 protein: CASRSTGRYTEAFF
CDR3 DNA: TGTGCCAGCAGGTCAACGGGGCGGTACACTGAAGCTTTCTTT

D gene: TRBD1
V gene: TRBV7-9
J gene: TRBJ2-7
clone size: -
CDR3 protein: CASSLVGTGRNEQYF
CDR3 DNA: TGTGCCAGCAGCTTAGTGGGGACAGGGAGGAACGAGCAGTACTTC

D gene: -
V gene: TRBV20-1
J gene: TRBJ2-7
clone size: many
CDR3 protein: CSARDDRTSYEQYF
CDR3 DNA: TGCAGTGCTAGAGATGACCGTACCTCCTACGAGCAGTACTTC

D gene: -
V gene: TRBV6-2/TRBV6-3
J gene: TRBJ1-4
clone size: few
CDR3 protein: CASRSLYATGENEKLFF
CDR3 DNA: TGTGCCAGCAGATCCTTATATGCGACAGGAGAGAATGAAAAACTGTTTTTT

D gene: -
V gene: TRBV10-1
J gene: TRBJ2-1
clone size: many
CDR3 protein: CASPLGRYNEQFF
CDR3 DNA: TGCGCCAGCCCCCTCGGCAGATACAATGAGCAGTTCTTC

D gene: -
V gene: TRBV2
J gene: TRBJ1-4
clone size: -
CDR3 protein: CASSGTIGEKLFF
CDR3 DNA: TGTGCCAGCAGTGGGACAATTGGTGAAAAACTGTTTTTT

D gene: -
V gene: TRBV19
J gene: TRBJ2-7
clone size: few
CDR3 protein: CASSMAGFDYEQYF
CDR3 DNA: TGTGCCAGTAGTATGGCAGGTTTTGATTACGAGCAGTACTTC

D gene: -
V gene: TRBV30
J gene: TRBJ2-2
clone size: -
CDR3 protein: CAWSGPENTGELFF
CDR3 DNA: TGTGCCTGGAGTGGCCCAGAGAACACCGGGGAGCTGTTTTTT

D gene: -
V gene: TRBV3-1
J gene: TRBJ2-1
clone size: many
CDR3 protein: CASSQDSGSGEQFF
CDR3 DNA: TGTGCCAGCAGCCAAGATTCGGGGTCGGGTGAGCAGTTCTTC

D gene: -
V gene: TRBV5-5
J gene: TRBJ2-3
clone size: -
CDR3 protein: CASSSPTATTDTQYF
CDR3 DNA: TGTGCCAGCAGCTCACCTACAGCTACCACAGATACGCAGTATTTT

D gene: TRBD2
V gene: TRBV12-3/TRBV12-4
J gene: TRBJ2-1
clone size: -
CDR3 protein: CASSLPGGRTNEQFF
CDR3 DNA: TGTGCCAGCAGTTTACCGGGAGGGAGGACCAATGAGCAGTTCTTC

D gene: TRBD1
V gene: TRBV11-2
J gene: TRBJ2-1
clone size: many
CDR3 protein: CASSLGQGDEQFF
CDR3 DNA: TGTGCCAGCAGCTTAGGACAGGGAGATGAGCAGTTCTTC

D gene: -
V gene: TRBV5-4
J gene: TRBJ1-2
clone size: -
CDR3 protein: CASRRTPENYGYTF
CDR3 DNA: TGTGCCAGCAGACGGACACCCGAAAACTATGGCTACACCTTC

D gene: TRBD1
V gene: TRBV27
J gene: TRBJ2-7
clone size: many
CDR3 protein: CASSLRQGYEQYF
CDR3 DNA: TGTGCCAGCAGTCTCCGACAGGGCTACGAGCAGTACTTC

D gene: TRBD2
V gene: TRBV9
J gene: TRBJ2-1
clone size: -
CDR3 protein: CASSVGAGELYNEQFF
CDR3 DNA: TGTGCCAGCAGCGTAGGAGCGGGAGAGTTGTACAATGAGCAGTTCTTC

D gene: TRBD1
V gene: TRBV15
J gene: TRBJ2-1
clone size: -
CDR3 protein: CATRDSYDEQFF
CDR3 DNA: TGTGCCACTCGGGACAGTTACGATGAGCAGTTCTTC

D gene: -
V gene: TRBV18
J gene: TRBJ2-7
clone size: -
CDR3 protein: CASSPPGGGSYEQYF
CDR3 DNA: TGTGCCAGCTCACCACCGGGGGGCGGCTCCTACGAGCAGTACTTC

D gene: -
V gene: TRBV11-2
J gene: TRBJ1-4
clone size: few
CDR3 protein: CASSLGGAANEKLFF
CDR3 DNA: TGTGCCAGCAGCTTAGGAGGGGCGGCTAATGAAAAACTGTTTTTT

D gene: -
V gene: TRBV27
J gene: TRBJ1-2
clone size: many
CDR3 protein: CASSLVGTYGYTF
CDR3 DNA: TGTGCCAGCAGTTTAGTGGGAACCTATGGCTACACCTTC

D gene: -
V gene: TRBV3-1
J gene: TRBJ2-5
clone size: -
CDR3 protein: CASSQILGTKIGTQYF
CDR3 DNA: TGTGCCAGCAGCCAAATCCTCGGGACGAAGATAGGGACCCAGTACTTC

D gene: -
V gene: TRBV28
J gene: TRBJ1-3
clone size: many
CDR3 protein: CASSPTGNTIYF
CDR3 DNA: TGTGCCAGCAGCCCAACTGGAAACACCATATATTTT

D gene: TRBD1
V gene: TRBV7-2
J gene: TRBJ2-5
clone size: many
CDR3 protein: CASSTRTGAGETQYF
CDR3 DNA: TGTGCCAGCAGCACCCGGACAGGGGCGGGAGAGACCCAGTACTTC

D gene: -
V gene: TRBV24-1
J gene: TRBJ1-1
clone size: many
CDR3 protein: CATSDATNTEAFF
CDR3 DNA: TGTGCCACCAGTGATGCGACAAACACTGAAGCTTTCTTT

D gene: TRBD2
V gene: TRBV20-1
J gene: TRBJ2-3
clone size: once
CDR3 protein: CSALGLAADLADTQYF
CDR3 DNA: TGCAGTGCCCTGGGACTAGCCGCGGATTTGGCAGATACGCAGTATTTT

D gene: -
V gene: TRBV5-1
J gene: TRBJ1-1
clone size: many
CDR3 protein: CASSLGGDEAFF
CDR3 DNA: TGCGCCAGCAGCTTGGGAGGAGATGAAGCTTTCTTT

D gene: TRBD1
V gene: TRBV3-1
J gene: TRBJ1-6
clone size: many
CDR3 protein: CASSLWRDRDNSPLHF
CDR3 DNA: TGTGCCAGCAGCCTGTGGAGGGACAGGGATAATTCACCCCTCCACTTT

D gene: -
V gene: TRBV7-3
J gene: TRBJ2-3
clone size: -
CDR3 protein: CASSQVDTDTQYF
CDR3 DNA: TGTGCCAGCAGCCAAGTTGACACAGATACGCAGTATTTT

D gene: TRBD1
V gene: TRBV28
J gene: TRBJ2-3
clone size: -
CDR3 protein: CASSLLDRVRDFSADTQYF
CDR3 DNA: TGTGCCAGCAGTTTATTGGACAGGGTCCGTGATTTTTCAGCAGATACGCAGTATTTT

D gene: -
V gene: TRBV6-1
J gene: TRBJ1-2
clone size: -
CDR3 protein: CASSDENSYGYTF
CDR3 DNA: TGTGCCAGCAGTGACGAGAACAGCTATGGCTACACCTTC

D gene: -
V gene: TRBV12-3/TRBV12-4
J gene: TRBJ2-2
clone size: many
CDR3 protein: CAGRPNTGELFF
CDR3 DNA: TGTGCCGGAAGACCCAACACCGGGGAGCTGTTTTTT

D gene: TRBD2
V gene: TRBV7-2
J gene: TRBJ2-7
clone size: many
CDR3 protein: CASSSRLAALSYEQYF
CDR3 DNA: TGTGCCAGCAGCTCGCGACTAGCGGCGCTCTCCTACGAGCAGTACTTC

D gene: TRBD2
V gene: TRBV27
J gene: TRBJ2-7
clone size: many
CDR3 protein: CASSSLLAGAFYEQYF
CDR3 DNA: TGTGCCAGCAGTTCCTTACTAGCGGGAGCTTTCTACGAGCAGTACTTC

D gene: TRBD1
V gene: TRBV7-9
J gene: TRBJ1-1
clone size: many
CDR3 protein: CASSRDRATEAFF
CDR3 DNA: TGTGCCAGCAGCCGCGACAGGGCCACTGAAGCTTTCTTT

D gene: -
V gene: TRBV6-1
J gene: TRBJ1-4
clone size: many
CDR3 protein: CASSEWGGSELFF
CDR3 DNA: TGTGCCAGCAGTGAATGGGGGGGTTCAGAACTGTTTTTT

D gene: -
V gene: TRBV27
J gene: TRBJ1-2
clone size: -
CDR3 protein: CASRLVPETGNYGYTF
CDR3 DNA: TGTGCCAGCAGACTAGTCCCCGAGACAGGAAACTATGGCTACACCTTC

D gene: -
V gene: TRBV20-1
J gene: TRBJ1-4
clone size: -
CDR3 protein: CSAARTVRDEKLFF
CDR3 DNA: TGCAGTGCGGCCCGGACAGTTAGGGATGAAAAACTGTTTTTT